A selection of T cell receptor beta chains follows, all from one sample in a study of T cells in Graves' hyperthyroidism and ophthalmopathy. TCRdb passed the multiplex PCR reads through MiXCR, listing each CDR3 protein once. The sample contains about 350,000 distinct CDR3 sequences, roughly an eighth of which appear only once. Material for sequencing was blood. All receptors come from a middle-aged woman with Graves' ophthalmopathy. Both conserved end residues are trimmed from each CDR3.

V	J	CDR3
TRBV28	TRBJ2-5	ASKTGQETQY
TRBV7-9	TRBJ1-1	ASSLAGGMDRVTEAF
TRBV4-2	TRBJ2-7	ASSPLMGTDGPSSYEQY
TRBV20-1	TRBJ1-6	SASSFDRAASPLH
TRBV29-1	TRBJ2-7	SVRGQGKNYEQY
TRBV10-1	TRBJ2-1	ASSESLVNIKQF
TRBV4-1	TRBJ2-3	ASSQDLFLGPGTDTQY
TRBV19	TRBJ1-5	ASMGGGHSNQPQH
TRBV11-2	TRBJ1-5	ASSNDRVQPQH
TRBV14	TRBJ2-7	ASSLGLAGKSYEQY
TRBV7-9	TRBJ2-6	ASSIRRLWLGGANVLT
TRBV20-1	TRBJ1-2	SGIGTAVYGYT
TRBV12-3/TRBV12-4	TRBJ2-3	ASMTRGPVGNTQY
TRBV12-3/TRBV12-4	TRBJ2-6	AILKQGAGANVLT
TRBV4-2	TRBJ2-4	ASSLPRGSGANIQY
TRBV14	TRBJ2-1	ASSQARVWDEQF
TRBV5-5	TRBJ1-1	ASSLNWVNTEAF
TRBV12-3/TRBV12-4	TRBJ1-5	ASSLASANQPQH
TRBV20-1	TRBJ2-3	SARGLAGDFTDTQY
TRBV27	TRBJ2-7	ASSPPTGPSYEQY
TRBV28	TRBJ2-7	ASSLESLGEQY
TRBV15	TRBJ1-5	ATSRVGQGRQPQH
TRBV10-3	TRBJ1-2	AINTGGATYGYT
TRBV12-3/TRBV12-4	TRBJ2-7	ASSLTAGGSGEQY
TRBV30	TRBJ2-5	AWSTRTSGSETQY
TRBV10-2	TRBJ1-2	ASSDLRAYGYT
TRBV20-1	TRBJ1-6	SGTDFNSPLH
TRBV5-1	TRBJ1-1	ASRGSWNTEAF
TRBV6-1	TRBJ1-1	ASRTGFGIGTEAF
TRBV7-9	TRBJ2-5	ASSGGLGEETQY
TRBV24-1	TRBJ2-3	ATSDSGDGTQY
TRBV7-9	TRBJ1-4	ASRPGQGKFGDEKLF
TRBV20-1	TRBJ2-5	SAREGTKQETQY
TRBV28	TRBJ2-7	ASSLPFSGSGYEQY
TRBV14	TRBJ2-7	ASSLGISNEQY
TRBV10-1	TRBJ1-2	ASSESPVYGYT
TRBV7-8	TRBJ2-5	ASSLGQTSGRNQETQY
TRBV20-1	TRBJ1-1	SARLRGGYEAF
TRBV10-3	TRBJ1-6	AITPDYNSPLH
TRBV6-2/TRBV6-3	TRBJ2-1	ASSYFRGNEQF
TRBV20-1	TRBJ2-7	SAGPWSGPYEQY
TRBV2	TRBJ1-2	ASKTGYGYT